This T cell receptor beta chain comes out of a study of cytomegalovirus exposure and HLA in healthy donors. Study findings and constraints: Listed as cytomegalovirus-associated were about 160 TCR beta chains.

The primer mix had 60 Vbeta and 13 Jbeta primers. Profiled with immunoSEQ multiplex PCR; TCRdb holds only in-frame clones, not every one. This table has fewer than 250,000 clones, around 83% appearing once. Comments on this clone: Its antigen is undetermined.

The clonotype comes from a girl aged 5 to 17 in good health and CMV-seronegative. Sequenced input: PBMCs.

The CDR3 bases are TGTGCCAGCAGTCTGACCTGGCGGGACAGGGGGCGCAATGGCTACACCTTC. It encodes CASSLTWRDRGRNGYTF. V gene TRBV27 combines with J gene TRBJ1-2; 12 bases agree with TRBD1. Germline V gene lookup returns CDR1 MNHEY and CDR2 SMNVEV (reference sequence). This CDR3 comprises 17 residues. V was clipped by 5 bases and J by 6 bases; unmatched bases: 13.